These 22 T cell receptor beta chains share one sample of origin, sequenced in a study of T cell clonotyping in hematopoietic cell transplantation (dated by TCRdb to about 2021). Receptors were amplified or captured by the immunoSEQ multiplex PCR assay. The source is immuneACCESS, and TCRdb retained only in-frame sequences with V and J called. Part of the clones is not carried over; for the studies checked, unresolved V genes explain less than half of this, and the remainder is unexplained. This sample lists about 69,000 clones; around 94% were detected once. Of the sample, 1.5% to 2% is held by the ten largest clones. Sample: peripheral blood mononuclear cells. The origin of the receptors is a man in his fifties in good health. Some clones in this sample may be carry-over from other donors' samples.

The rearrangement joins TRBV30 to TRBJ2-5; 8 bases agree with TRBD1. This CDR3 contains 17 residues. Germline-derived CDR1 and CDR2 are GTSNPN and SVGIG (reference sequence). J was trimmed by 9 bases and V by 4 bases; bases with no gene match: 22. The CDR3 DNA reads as TGTGCCTGGATGCAAATGACAGGGGCCGCAGGGGGTCTCGCCCAGTACTTC. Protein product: CAWMQMTGAAGGLAQYF.

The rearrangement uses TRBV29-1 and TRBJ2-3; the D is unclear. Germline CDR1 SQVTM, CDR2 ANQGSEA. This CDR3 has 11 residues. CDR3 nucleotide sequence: TGCAGTTCCCGGGGCACAGATACGCAGTATTTT. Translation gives CSSRGTDTQYF.

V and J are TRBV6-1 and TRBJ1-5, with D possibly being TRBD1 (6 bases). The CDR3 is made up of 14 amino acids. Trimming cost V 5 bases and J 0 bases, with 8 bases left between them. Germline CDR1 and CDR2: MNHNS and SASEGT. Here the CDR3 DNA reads TGTGCCAGCAGTCAACAGGGTAGCAATCAGCCCCAGCATTTT. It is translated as CASSQQGSNQPQHF.

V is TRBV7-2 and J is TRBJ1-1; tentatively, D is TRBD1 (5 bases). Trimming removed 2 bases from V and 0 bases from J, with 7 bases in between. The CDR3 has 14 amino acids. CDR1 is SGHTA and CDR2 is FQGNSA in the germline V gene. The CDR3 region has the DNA TGTGCCAGCAGCTTACAGGGACTGAACACTGAAGCTTTCTTT. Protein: CASSLQGLNTEAFF.

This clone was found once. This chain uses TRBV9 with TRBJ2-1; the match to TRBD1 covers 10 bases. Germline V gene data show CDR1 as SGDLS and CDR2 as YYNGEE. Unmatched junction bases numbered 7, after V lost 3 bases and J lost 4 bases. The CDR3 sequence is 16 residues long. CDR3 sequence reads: CASSERGQGLYNEQFF. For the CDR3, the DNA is TGTGCCAGCAGCGAGAGGGGACAGGGGCTATACAATGAGCAGTTCTTC.

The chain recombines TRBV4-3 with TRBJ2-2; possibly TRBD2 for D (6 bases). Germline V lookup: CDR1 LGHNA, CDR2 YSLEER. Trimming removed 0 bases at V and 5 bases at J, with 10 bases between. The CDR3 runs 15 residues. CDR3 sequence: CASSQDPGGTGELFF. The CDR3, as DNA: TGCGCCAGCAGCCAAGATCCCGGAGGGACCGGGGAGCTGTTTTTT.

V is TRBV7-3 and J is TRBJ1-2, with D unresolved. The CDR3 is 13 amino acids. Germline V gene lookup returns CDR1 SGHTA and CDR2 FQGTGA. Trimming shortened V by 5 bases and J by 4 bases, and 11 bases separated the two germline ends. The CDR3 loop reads CASSDESGYGYTF. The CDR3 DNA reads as TGTGCCAGCAGCGACGAATCGGGCTATGGCTACACCTTC.

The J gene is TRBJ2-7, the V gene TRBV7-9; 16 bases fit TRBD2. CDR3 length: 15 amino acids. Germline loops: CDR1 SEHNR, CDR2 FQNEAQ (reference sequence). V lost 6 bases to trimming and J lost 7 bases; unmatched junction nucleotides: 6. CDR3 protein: CASSAPGLAGGEQYF. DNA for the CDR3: TGTGCCAGCAGTGCTCCGGGACTAGCGGGAGGGGAGCAGTACTTC.

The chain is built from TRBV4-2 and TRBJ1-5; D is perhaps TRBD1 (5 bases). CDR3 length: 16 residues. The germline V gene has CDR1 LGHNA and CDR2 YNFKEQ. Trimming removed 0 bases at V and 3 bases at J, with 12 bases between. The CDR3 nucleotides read TGTGCCAGCAGCCAAGATCTCAGGGCTTCCAATCAGCCCCAGCATTTT. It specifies CASSQDLRASNQPQHF.

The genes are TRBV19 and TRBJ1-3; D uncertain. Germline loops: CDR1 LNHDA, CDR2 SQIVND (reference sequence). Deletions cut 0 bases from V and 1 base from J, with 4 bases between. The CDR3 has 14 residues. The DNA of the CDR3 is TGTGCCAGTAGTATAGATGTATCTGGAAACACCATATATTTT. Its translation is CASSIDVSGNTIYF.

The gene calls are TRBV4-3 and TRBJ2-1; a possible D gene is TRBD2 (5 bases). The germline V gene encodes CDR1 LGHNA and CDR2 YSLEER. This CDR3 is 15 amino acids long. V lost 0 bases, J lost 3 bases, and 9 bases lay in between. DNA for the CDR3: TGCGCCAGCAGCCAAGACGGGAATCGCTACAATGAGCAGTTCTTC. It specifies CASSQDGNRYNEQFF.

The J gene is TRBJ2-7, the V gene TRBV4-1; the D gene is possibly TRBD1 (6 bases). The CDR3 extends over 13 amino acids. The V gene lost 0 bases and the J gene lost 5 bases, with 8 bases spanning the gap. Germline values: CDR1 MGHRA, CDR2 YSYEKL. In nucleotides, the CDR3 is TGCGCCAGCAGCCAAGATCAGGGGAACGAGCAGTACTTC. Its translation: CASSQDQGNEQYF.

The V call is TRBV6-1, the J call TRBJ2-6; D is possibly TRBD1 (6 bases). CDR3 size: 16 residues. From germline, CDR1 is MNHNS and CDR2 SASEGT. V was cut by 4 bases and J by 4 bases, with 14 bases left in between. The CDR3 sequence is CASSGFTGTGANVLTF. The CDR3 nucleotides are TGTGCCAGCAGTGGTTTTACAGGGACGGGGGCCAACGTCCTGACTTTC.

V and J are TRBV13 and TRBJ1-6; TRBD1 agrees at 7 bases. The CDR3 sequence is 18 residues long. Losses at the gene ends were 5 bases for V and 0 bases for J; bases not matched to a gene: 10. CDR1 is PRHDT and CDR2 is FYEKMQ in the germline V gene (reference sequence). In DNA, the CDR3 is TGTGCCAGCAGCCTACGACAGGGAACGAGCTCCTATAATTCACCCCTCCACTTT. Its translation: CASSLRQGTSSYNSPLHF.

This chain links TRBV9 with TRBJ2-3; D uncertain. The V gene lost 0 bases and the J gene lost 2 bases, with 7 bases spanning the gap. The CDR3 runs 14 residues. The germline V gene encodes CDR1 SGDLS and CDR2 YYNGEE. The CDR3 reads CASSVGGTTDTQYF. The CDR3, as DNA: TGTGCCAGCAGCGTAGGCGGCACCACAGATACGCAGTATTTT.

The CDR3 bases are TGTGCCTGTGGAGGCGGGACAGGGTCCTACGAGCAGTACTTC. This translates into CACGGGTGSYEQYF. The chain combines TRBV30 with TRBJ2-7, with 9 bases that match TRBD1. J lost 1 base, V lost 6 bases, and 7 bases had no gene match. The CDR3 contains 14 residues. Germline V gene lookup returns CDR1 GTSNPN and CDR2 SVGIG (reference sequence). Full variable domain (rest looked up from reference TRBV30 and TRBJ2-7): SQTIHQWPATLVQPVGSPLSLECTVEGTSNPNLYWYRQAAGRGLQLLFYSVGIGQISSEVPQNLSASRPQDRQFILSSKKLLLSDSGFYLCACGGGTGSYEQYFGPGTRLTVT.

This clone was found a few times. The CDR3 region is CASSQEGGSGSWETQYF. As DNA, the CDR3 is TGTGCCAGCAGCCAAGAAGGTGGTAGCGGGAGCTGGGAGACCCAGTACTTC. This chain links TRBV4-2 with TRBJ2-5, with 9 bases matching TRBD2. This CDR3 comprises 17 residues. With 0 bases clipped from V and 5 bases from J, the junction kept 10 bases outside the gene matches. Germline lookup yields CDR1 LGHNA and CDR2 YNFKEQ.

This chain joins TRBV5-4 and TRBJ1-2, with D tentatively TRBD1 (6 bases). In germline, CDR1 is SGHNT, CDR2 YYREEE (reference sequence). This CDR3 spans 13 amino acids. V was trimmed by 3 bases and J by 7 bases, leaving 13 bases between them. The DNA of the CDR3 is TGTGCCAGCAGCTACGACAGGACAGTTGGCTACACCTTC. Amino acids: CASSYDRTVGYTF.

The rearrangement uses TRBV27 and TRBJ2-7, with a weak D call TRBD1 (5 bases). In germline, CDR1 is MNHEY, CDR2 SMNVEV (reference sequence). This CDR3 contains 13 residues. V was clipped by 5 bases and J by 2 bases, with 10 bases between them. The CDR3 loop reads CASSAWGTYEQYF. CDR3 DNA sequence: TGTGCCAGCAGTGCGTGGGGCACCTACGAGCAGTACTTC.

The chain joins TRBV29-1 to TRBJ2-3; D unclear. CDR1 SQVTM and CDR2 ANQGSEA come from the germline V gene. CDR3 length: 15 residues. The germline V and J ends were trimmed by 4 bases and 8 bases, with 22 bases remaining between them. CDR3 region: CSVGSSWQPGTTQYF. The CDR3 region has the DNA TGCAGCGTTGGGTCTAGTTGGCAGCCGGGTACTACGCAGTATTTT.

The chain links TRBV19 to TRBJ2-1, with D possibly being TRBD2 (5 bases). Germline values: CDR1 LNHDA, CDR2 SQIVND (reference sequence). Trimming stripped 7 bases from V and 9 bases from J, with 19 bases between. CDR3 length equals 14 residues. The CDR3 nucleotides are TGTGCCAGTAAGAGCGGCTCCCGTTTTGGTGAGCAGTTCTTC. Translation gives CASKSGSRFGEQFF.

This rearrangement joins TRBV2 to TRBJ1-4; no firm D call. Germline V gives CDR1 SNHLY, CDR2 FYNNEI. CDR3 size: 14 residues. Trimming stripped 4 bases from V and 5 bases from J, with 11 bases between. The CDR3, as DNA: TGTGCCAGCAGTGGTTTACAGCAAAATGAAAAACTGTTTTTT. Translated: CASSGLQQNEKLFF.